The 18 T cell receptor beta chains listed next were all sequenced from one sample in a study of early T cells in non-severe SARS-CoV-2 infection. TCRdb re-derived calls from the 5' RACE reads in MiXCR, one entry per CDR3 protein. The table shows around 35,000 distinct CDR3 sequences, with 5% to 6.5% occurring only once. Sample: whole blood. The receptor set was obtained from an adult who was a healthcare worker with PCR-confirmed SARS-CoV-2 infection or an uninfected control (not recorded which).

V and J are TRBV6-5 and TRBJ2-7; D is unclear. Germline CDR1 is MNHEY and CDR2 is SVGAGI. The CDR3 length is 11 residues. V lost 5 bases, J lost 4 bases, and 6 bases lay in between. CDR3 in amino acids: CASSGRYEQYF. The CDR3 bases are TGTGCCAGCAGTGGACGGTACGAGCAGTACTTC.

This sequence joins TRBV7-2 and TRBJ1-4; weak D call: TRBD1 (5 bases). V lost 5 bases and J lost 0, with 13 bases in between. Germline CDR1 is SGHTA and CDR2 is FQGNSA. This CDR3 has 16 amino acids. CDR3 in DNA: TGTGCCAGCAGCCCTGGGACGCTCGCAACTAATGAAAAACTGTTTTTT. Translating it yields CASSPGTLATNEKLFF.

This clonotype has ten or more counts. The V call is TRBV3-1, the J call TRBJ2-7, with unresolved D. With 1 base removed from V and 0 bases from J, the gap between germline ends came to 7 bases. Germline CDR1 is LGHDT and CDR2 is YNNKEL (reference sequence). The CDR3 is made up of 14 amino acids. CDR3 sequence: CASSQGPVSYEQYF. The CDR3 DNA reads as TGTGCCAGCAGCCAAGGCCCGGTCTCCTACGAGCAGTACTTC.

This clonotype came up many times. The V gene is TRBV30, the J gene TRBJ2-2; TRBD2 might be the D (7 bases). Trimming removed 3 bases at V and 7 bases at J, with 15 bases between. Germline V lookup: CDR1 GTSNPN, CDR2 SVGIG (reference sequence). The CDR3 spans 14 residues. CDR3 nucleotide sequence: TGTGCCTGGAGAGGACTAGGGGGGGTCGGGGAGCTGTTTTTT. Translated, it gives CAWRGLGGVGELFF. Drawing the rest from reference TRBV30 and TRBJ2-2, the complete variable domain is SQTIHQWPATLVQPVGSPLSLECTVEGTSNPNLYWYRQAAGRGLQLLFYSVGIGQISSEVPQNLSASRPQDRQFILSSKKLLLSDSGFYLCAWRGLGGVGELFFGEGSRLTVL.

This clonotype was recorded many times. V and J are TRBV11-2 and TRBJ2-2, with D perhaps TRBD1 or TRBD2 (6 bases each). CDR3 length equals 18 residues. Trimming stripped 0 bases from V and 1 base from J, with 15 bases between. The germline V gene encodes CDR1 SGHAT and CDR2 FQNNGV. For the CDR3, the DNA is TGTGCCAGCAGCTTAGACGAGGGGGGATTCAGGAACACCGGGGAGCTGTTTTTT. Amino acid sequence: CASSLDEGGFRNTGELFF.

The chain employs TRBV7-2 and TRBJ1-4; no clear D gene. This CDR3 has 15 amino acids. Germline assignment: CDR1 SGHTA and CDR2 FQGNSA. The V end was cut by 4 bases, the J end by 0 bases, with 9 bases between. CDR3 amino acids: CASSSGPATNEKLFF. The CDR3, as DNA: TGTGCCAGCAGCTCCGGACCTGCAACTAATGAAAAACTGTTTTTT.

This clonotype showed up just a few times. V gene TRBV5-1 combines with J gene TRBJ1-2, with unresolved D. The germline V gene has CDR1 SGHRS and CDR2 YFSETQ. The CDR3 consists of 12 residues. The V end was cut by 0 bases, the J end by 10 bases, with 10 bases between. The CDR3 DNA follows: TGCGCCAGCAGCTTGGGGTCGGATGACTACACCTTC. Amino acids: CASSLGSDDYTF.

Only a few counts were recorded for this clonotype. This chain uses TRBV3-1 with TRBJ2-5; D not resolved. Per germline, CDR1 LGHDT and CDR2 YNNKEL (reference sequence). With 1 base removed from V and 3 bases from J, the gap between germline ends came to 15 bases. The CDR3 is 16 amino acids. The CDR3 reads CASSQALSATKETQYF. The CDR3 DNA is TGTGCCAGCAGCCAAGCTTTATCGGCAACCAAAGAGACCCAGTACTTC.

This clonotype came up many times. The chain has TRBV20-1 and TRBJ2-7, with D possibly matching TRBD1 (6 bases). CDR1 and CDR2 (germline): DFQATT, SNEGSKA (reference sequence). The V end lost 3 bases, the J end lost 2 bases, and 11 bases lay between the germline ends. The CDR3 is made up of 13 amino acids. The CDR3 bases are TGCAGTGCTAGGGAAACAGGGACCTACGAGCAGTACTTC. Translated, it gives CSARETGTYEQYF.

The chain joins TRBV7-3 to TRBJ2-3, with 7 bases aligning to TRBD2. The germline V gene encodes CDR1 SGHTA and CDR2 FQGTGA. V lost 8 bases, J lost 0 bases, and 2 bases stayed unmatched. CDR3 size: 13 residues. Here the CDR3 reads CASGRGSTDTQYF. The DNA for the CDR3 is TGTGCCAGCGGGCGGGGGAGCACAGATACGCAGTATTTT.

The chain couples TRBV20-1 to TRBJ2-1; 8 bases agree with TRBD2. With the DNA end fitting TRBJ2-7 better, the J assignment may be wrong. Germline V gene data show CDR1 as DFQATT and CDR2 as SNEGSKA (reference sequence). The CDR3 has 16 residues. The CDR3 nucleotides read TGCAGTGCTAGAGATGCTGCTAGCGGGTTATACAATGAGCAGTACTTC. Translating it yields CSARDAASGLYNEQYF.

CDR3 in amino acids: CASSRSTDTQYF. The CDR3, as DNA: TGTGCCAGCAGCCGTAGCACAGATACGCAGTATTTT. This chain joins TRBV3-1 and TRBJ2-3, with D hard to call. Germline CDR1 and CDR2: LGHDT and YNNKEL (reference sequence). V lost 4 bases and J lost 0, with 2 bases in between. The CDR3 is made up of 12 amino acids.

This clonotype was seen more than once but under ten times. V gene TRBV28 combines with J gene TRBJ2-7, with a weak D call TRBD2 (5 bases). The CDR3 has 15 residues. Trimming pared 7 bases from V and 5 bases from J, leaving 21 bases between. In germline, CDR1 is MDHEN, CDR2 SYDVKM. CDR3: CASKSPTTRTHEQYF. For the CDR3, the DNA is TGTGCCAGCAAAAGCCCGACTACGCGGACCCACGAGCAGTACTTC. Full variable domain (outside the CDR3, taken from reference TRBV28 and TRBJ2-7): DVKVTQSSRYLVKRTGEKVFLECVQDMDHENMFWYRQDPGLGLRLIYFSYDVKMKEKGDIPEGYSVSREKKERFSLILESASTNQTSMYLCASKSPTTRTHEQYFGPGTRLTVT.

This clonotype was detected ten times or more. The rearrangement uses TRBV18 and TRBJ1-2; 9 bases are shared with TRBD1. In germline, CDR1 is KGHSH, CDR2 LQKENI. The CDR3 length is 15 residues. The V and J ends lost 3 bases and 4 bases, in that order; junction bases with no gene match: 6. The CDR3 DNA reads TGTGCCAGCTCACCCGGGACAGGGACGACCTATGGCTACACCTTC. Protein sequence: CASSPGTGTTYGYTF.

At least ten counts were recorded for this clonotype. V and J are TRBV6-2 or TRBV6-3 and TRBJ1-3, with D maybe TRBD1 (6 bases). V lost 11 bases to trimming and J lost 0 bases, with 14 bases between them. This CDR3 region has 14 residues. The V gene's germline CDR1 is MNHEY and CDR2 SVGEGT. The CDR3 sequence: CAGRQAHSGNTIYF. CDR3 DNA sequence: TGTGCCGGAAGACAGGCTCACTCTGGAAACACCATATATTTT.

This clonotype was recorded at least ten times. The J gene is TRBJ2-1, the V gene TRBV7-6; 7 bases are a match to TRBD2. The germline V gene encodes CDR1 SGHVS and CDR2 FNYEAQ. The CDR3 spans 13 residues. Losses at the gene ends were 3 bases for V and 8 bases for J; bases not matched to a gene: 4. The CDR3, as DNA: TGTGCCAGCAGCTTGGGAGGGGCCGATGAGCAGTTCTTC. This encodes CASSLGGADEQFF.

In its sample, this clonotype was seen many times. V is TRBV20-1 and J is TRBJ2-2; D perhaps matches TRBD2 (5 bases). CDR3 length: 14 residues. Per germline, CDR1 DFQATT and CDR2 SNEGSKA (reference sequence). V lost 0 bases and J lost 2, with 7 bases in between. CDR3 sequence: CSAREDSNTGELFF. The DNA for the CDR3 is TGCAGTGCTAGAGAGGACTCCAACACCGGGGAGCTGTTTTTT.

This clonotype was recorded at least ten times. The chain joins TRBV5-4 to TRBJ2-5; possible D gene TRBD2, 6 bases. This CDR3 contains 14 residues. Germline V gene lookup returns CDR1 SGHNT and CDR2 YYREEE (reference sequence). V was trimmed by 3 bases and J by 4 bases, leaving 13 bases between them. The chain's CDR3 is CASSWSRGRETQYF. The DNA for the CDR3 is TGTGCCAGCAGCTGGAGCCGGGGGAGAGAGACCCAGTACTTC.